Listed here are 5 T cell receptor beta chains from one sample, sequenced in a study of regulatory T cells in long-lasting Graves disease. Building of the TCR beta libraries involved iRepertoire HTBI primers and Arm-PCR of CDR3 regions. A single record per CDR3 protein comes from TCRdb applying MiXCR to the multiplex PCR reads. Counted here are roughly 470,000 distinct CDR3 sequences, around 21% occurring once; the ten biggest clones make up under 9%. As to time point: persistent/refractory GD, antithyroid drugs over 5 years with positive TRAb. PBMC RNA was the source of the TCR library. The sample in question was peripheral blood mononuclear cells (PBMCs), obtained when the disease was refractory, from a patient treated with antithyroid drugs. These receptors were collected from a female donor with Graves disease.

CDR3 sequence: CASSSPRLAPYNEQFF. DNA of the CDR3: TGTGCCAGCAGTTCCCCACGCCTAGCGCCTTACAATGAGCAGTTCTTC. The chain uses TRBV28 and TRBJ2-1, with D possibly TRBD2 on 6 matching bases. Between the trimmed V and J ends, which lost 4 bases and 4 bases, there was a span of 17 bases. The CDR3 runs 16 residues. The V gene's germline CDR1 is MDHEN and CDR2 SYDVKM.

The rearrangement joins TRBV6-1 to TRBJ1-6; 9 bases map to TRBD1. The CDR3 is 16 amino acids. Germline-derived CDR1 and CDR2 are MNHNS and SASEGT. The V and J ends lost 5 bases and 7 bases, in that order; junction bases with no gene match: 9. CDR3 region: CASSPTGGTGNSPLHF. DNA for the CDR3: TGTGCCAGCAGTCCCACAGGGGGCACGGGGAATTCACCCCTCCACTTT.

This clonotype turned up a few times. V gene TRBV6-1 combines with J gene TRBJ1-1; 7 positions match TRBD1. With V trimmed by 6 bases and J by 5 bases, 12 bases remained unmatched. Germline lookup yields CDR1 MNHNS and CDR2 SASEGT. The CDR3 spans 15 residues. The CDR3 reads CASRPMAGGETEAFF. In DNA form, the CDR3 reads TGTGCCAGCAGGCCCATGGCAGGGGGTGAGACTGAAGCTTTCTTT.

This clonotype has only a few counts. The chain uses TRBV29-1 and TRBJ1-1, with a possible D match to TRBD1 (6 bases). Germline V gives CDR1 SQVTM, CDR2 ANQGSEA. V lost 2 bases, J lost 4 bases, and 8 bases lay in between. The length of the CDR3 is 12 residues. Written as DNA, the CDR3 is TGCAGCGTTGAAAGCAGGGGCACTGAAGCTTTCTTT. This encodes CSVESRGTEAFF.

This clonotype was detected many times. The chain employs TRBV20-1 and TRBJ2-7, with D perhaps TRBD2 (5 bases). The CDR3 covers 12 residues. The ends were cut back, 0 bases at V and 4 bases at J, with 7 bases in the middle. The germline V gene encodes CDR1 DFQATT and CDR2 SNEGSKA (reference sequence). The CDR3 coding sequence is TGCAGTGCTAGAGACGGGATTTACGAGCAGTACTTC. Translating gives CSARDGIYEQYF.